Given below is one T cell receptor beta chain in context. The target of this receptor is not known. The input lacks base qualities; no much larger clone sits a single base away. The time point label of this sample denotes: 12 months on ibrutinib. For TCR beta library preparation, about 2 micrograms of genomic DNA was extracted from cryopreserved PBMCs. Longitudinal blood samples from CLL patients receiving ibrutinib monotherapy were subjected to high-throughput TCR beta sequencing. The patients took part in an open-label, single-center phase 2 trial of ibrutinib monotherapy. These data come from a study of cytotoxic CD8 clonotypes in ibrutinib-treated CLL (dated by TCRdb to the early 2020s). Study-level background: The cohort included some 14 treatment-naive and 11 to 12 relapsed/refractory patients; 17 to 18 were IGHV unmutated. The response samples were drawn at a median of around eleven months into treatment, with a range of roughly 6 to 40 months. All remission and progressive disease samples were collected while patients were still receiving ibrutinib. Longitudinal samples were obtainable from about 30% of the roughly 90 participants in the trial. Cryopreserved peripheral blood mononuclear cells were obtained prior to treatment, at the time of response, and at either disease progression or sustained remission. Partial responses were observed in approximately 24 patients and complete responses in 2; after a median follow-up of 68 months, remission was maintained in 15 or so patients and progression was observed in approximately 12. On average, each sample had roughly 260,000 productive templates and approximately 85,000 productive rearrangements.

The paper as a whole reports these results and caveats: An increase in clonality was observed at ibrutinib response, with clonality remaining stable during sustained remission and falling back toward baseline at progression. Public clonotypes were found to be uncommon and were observed to contract or remain stable during treatment; the increase in clonality was shown to reflect expansion of private clonotypes at ibrutinib response. Baseline clonality was found to be higher than that of age-matched healthy donors and was strongly correlated with circulating CD8+ T-cell counts. Lymph node repertoires were not examined, and the timing of sampling was not matched between patients in sustained remission and those whose disease progressed.

Each clonotype received, on average, approximately 9.9x coverage in deep resolution sequencing performed on a MiSeq, where the target depth lay between 1 in 1 million and 1 in 200,000 T cells. The immunoSEQ hsTCRB Kit was used to generate the TCR beta libraries. The study's processing was this. The data were analyzed with ImmunoSEQ Analyzer and ImmunoSEQ Data Assistant, and V, D and J gene assignments followed IMGT definitions. Clonality was computed as one minus normalized Shannon entropy of productive rearrangement frequencies, ranging from 0 to 1. Only overrepresented clonotypes making up at least 0.05% of each patient's repertoire were included in the public clonotype analysis. Around 13 age-matched healthy donor repertoires from immuneACCESS were used as controls for clonality. TCRdb retrieved this table from immuneACCESS and kept in-frame rearrangements only. Not all clones are present; in checked studies, unresolved V genes account for under half, and no reason is known for the remainder. The D gene and trimming were derived from the DNA, and the V and J assignments and clone size from that table. In all, the sample holds roughly 100,000 clones, and 60% to 80% of those were seen once. The ten largest clones take up around 32% of the sample.

The sequencing here drew on PBMCs, taken after 12 months of ibrutinib treatment. The TCR originated in a human donor with chronic lymphocytic leukemia.

The CDR3 corresponds to CASLFEGTEAFF. Here is the DNA: TGTGCCAGCCTCTTTGAAGGCACTGAAGCTTTCTTT. Recombination joined TRBV6-6 with TRBJ1-1, with the identity of the D gene unclear. The CDR3, from cysteine to phenylalanine, totals 12 residues. CDR3 DNA only is kept here, 36 bases in frame from base 1. CDR1 and CDR2, looked up from the germline V gene (reference sequence), are MNHNY and SVGAGI. Cut back by 8 bases and 4 bases, the V and J ends lie 11 bases apart.